This TCR beta chain came from a study of Tregs in tolerant kidney transplant recipients. Here immunoSEQ multiplex PCR was the method, and the copy in TCRdb shows in-frame clones only, minus some. Of 15,000 to 17,000 clones listed, approximately 92% were seen once; the top ten hold over 10%. Input material: CD8+ T cells from blood. This sequence was found in a human donor in good health.

CDR3 in amino acids: CSVEDDRRAYEQYF. The CDR3 DNA reads as TGCAGCGTTGAAGATGACAGGAGAGCCTACGAGCAGTACTTC. The chain uses TRBV29-1 and TRBJ2-7, with D perhaps matching TRBD1 (6 bases). Germline V lookup: CDR1 SQVTM, CDR2 ANQGSEA. The V gene lost 0 bases and the J gene lost 2 bases, with 11 bases spanning the gap. This CDR3 is 14 amino acids long.